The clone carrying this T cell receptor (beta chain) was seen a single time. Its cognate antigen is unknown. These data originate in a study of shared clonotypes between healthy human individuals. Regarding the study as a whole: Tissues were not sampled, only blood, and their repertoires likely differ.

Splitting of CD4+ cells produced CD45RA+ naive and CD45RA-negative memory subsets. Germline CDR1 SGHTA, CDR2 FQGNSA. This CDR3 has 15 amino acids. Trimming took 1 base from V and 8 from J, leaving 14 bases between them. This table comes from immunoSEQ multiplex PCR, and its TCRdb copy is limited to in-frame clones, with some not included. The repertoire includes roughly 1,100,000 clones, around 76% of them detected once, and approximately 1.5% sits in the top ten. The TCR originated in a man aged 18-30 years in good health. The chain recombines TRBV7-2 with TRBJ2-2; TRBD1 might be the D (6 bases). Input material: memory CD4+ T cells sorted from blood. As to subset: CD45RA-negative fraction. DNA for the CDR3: TGTGCCAGCAGCTTAGGTCTACAGGGAATAGGGGAGCTGTTTTTT. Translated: CASSLGLQGIGELFF.